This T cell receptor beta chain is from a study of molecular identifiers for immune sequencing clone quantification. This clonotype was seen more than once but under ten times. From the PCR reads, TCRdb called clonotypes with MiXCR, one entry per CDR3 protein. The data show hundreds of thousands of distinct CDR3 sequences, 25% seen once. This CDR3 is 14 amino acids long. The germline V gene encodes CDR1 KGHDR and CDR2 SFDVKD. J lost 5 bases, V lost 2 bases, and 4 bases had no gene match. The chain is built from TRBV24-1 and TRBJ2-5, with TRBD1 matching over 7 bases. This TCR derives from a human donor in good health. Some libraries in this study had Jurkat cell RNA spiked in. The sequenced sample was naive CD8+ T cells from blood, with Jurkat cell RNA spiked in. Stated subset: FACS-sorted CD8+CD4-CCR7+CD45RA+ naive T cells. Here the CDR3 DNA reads TGTGCCACCAGTGATTCGGGACAGTTGGAGACCCAGTACTTC. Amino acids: CATSDSGQLETQYF.